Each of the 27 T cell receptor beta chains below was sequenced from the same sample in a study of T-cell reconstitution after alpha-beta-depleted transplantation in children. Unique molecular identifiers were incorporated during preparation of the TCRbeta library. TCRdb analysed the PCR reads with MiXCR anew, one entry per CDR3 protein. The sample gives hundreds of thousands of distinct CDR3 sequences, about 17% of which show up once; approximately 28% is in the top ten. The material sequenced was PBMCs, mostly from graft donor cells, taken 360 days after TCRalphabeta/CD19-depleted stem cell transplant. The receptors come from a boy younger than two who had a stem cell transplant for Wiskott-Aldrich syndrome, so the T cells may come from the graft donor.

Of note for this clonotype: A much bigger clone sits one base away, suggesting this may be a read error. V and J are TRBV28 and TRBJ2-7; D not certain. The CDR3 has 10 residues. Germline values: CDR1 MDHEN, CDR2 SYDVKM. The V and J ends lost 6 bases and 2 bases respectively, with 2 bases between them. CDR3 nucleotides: TGTGCCAGCAGCGCCTACGAGCAGTACTTC. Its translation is CASSAYEQYF.

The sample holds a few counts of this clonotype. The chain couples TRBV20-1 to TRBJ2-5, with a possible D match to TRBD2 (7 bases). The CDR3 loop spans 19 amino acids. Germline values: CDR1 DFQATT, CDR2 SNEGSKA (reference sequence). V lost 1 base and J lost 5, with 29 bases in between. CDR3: CSARADGLAQGGDGETQYF. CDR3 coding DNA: TGCAGTGCTAGAGCTGATGGTTTGGCTCAAGGGGGGGATGGTGAGACCCAGTACTTC.

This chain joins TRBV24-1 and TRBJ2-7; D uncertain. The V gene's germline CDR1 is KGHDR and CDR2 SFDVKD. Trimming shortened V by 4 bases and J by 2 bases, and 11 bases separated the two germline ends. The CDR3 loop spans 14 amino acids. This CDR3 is CATSDTSPPYEQYF. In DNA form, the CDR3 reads TGTGCCACCAGTGACACTTCCCCACCCTACGAGCAGTACTTC.

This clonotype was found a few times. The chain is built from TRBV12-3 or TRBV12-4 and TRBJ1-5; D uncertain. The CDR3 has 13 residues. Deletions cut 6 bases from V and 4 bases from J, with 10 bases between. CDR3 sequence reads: CASRGKINQPQHF. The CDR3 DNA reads TGTGCCAGCAGGGGGAAAATAAATCAGCCCCAGCATTTT.

CDR3 coding DNA: TGTGCCAGCTCACCATTGGGGTTATTCTCCTACAATGAGCAGTTCTTC. Encoded protein: CASSPLGLFSYNEQFF. The V gene is TRBV18, the J gene TRBJ2-1; D uncertain. The CDR3 extends over 16 amino acids. Trimming stripped 2 bases from V and 0 bases from J, with 11 bases between. Per germline, CDR1 KGHSH and CDR2 LQKENI.

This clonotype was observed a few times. The CDR3 is CASSLLGRGYNEQFF. In DNA, the CDR3 is TGTGCCAGCAGCTTACTCGGACGCGGCTACAATGAGCAGTTCTTC. The chain employs TRBV7-9 and TRBJ2-1; D is unclear. Germline assignment: CDR1 SEHNR and CDR2 FQNEAQ (reference sequence). The germline V and J ends were trimmed by 2 bases and 3 bases, with 11 bases remaining between them. CDR3 length: 15 residues.

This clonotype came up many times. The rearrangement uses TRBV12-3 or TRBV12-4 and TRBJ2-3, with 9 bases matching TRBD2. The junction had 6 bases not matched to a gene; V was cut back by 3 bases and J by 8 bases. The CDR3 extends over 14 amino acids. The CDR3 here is CASSLAGGPGTQYF. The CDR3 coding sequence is TGTGCCAGCAGTTTGGCGGGGGGGCCAGGTACGCAGTATTTT.

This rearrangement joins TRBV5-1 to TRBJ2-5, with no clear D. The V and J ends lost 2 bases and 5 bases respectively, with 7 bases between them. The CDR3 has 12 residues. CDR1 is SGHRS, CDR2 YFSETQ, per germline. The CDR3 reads CASSFRWETQYF. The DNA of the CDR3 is TGCGCCAGCAGCTTCCGGTGGGAGACCCAGTACTTC.

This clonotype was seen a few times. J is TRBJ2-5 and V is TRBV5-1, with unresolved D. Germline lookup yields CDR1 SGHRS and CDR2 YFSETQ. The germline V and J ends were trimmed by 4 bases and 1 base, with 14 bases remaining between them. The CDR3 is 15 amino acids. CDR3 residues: CASSPNHSFQETQYF. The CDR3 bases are TGCGCCAGCAGCCCGAACCACAGTTTCCAAGAGACCCAGTACTTC. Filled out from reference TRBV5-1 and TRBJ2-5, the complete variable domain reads KAGVTQTPRYLIKTRGQQVTLSCSPISGHRSVSWYQQTPGQGLQFLFEYFSETQRNKGNFPGRFSGRQFSNSRSEMNVSTLELGDSALYLCASSPNHSFQETQYFGPGTRLLVL.

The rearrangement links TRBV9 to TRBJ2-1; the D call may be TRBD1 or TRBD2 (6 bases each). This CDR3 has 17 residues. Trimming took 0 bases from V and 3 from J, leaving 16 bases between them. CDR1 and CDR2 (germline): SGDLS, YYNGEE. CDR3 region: CASSVGRGRFGYNEQFF. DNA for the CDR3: TGTGCCAGCAGCGTAGGGAGGGGGAGGTTCGGCTACAATGAGCAGTTCTTC. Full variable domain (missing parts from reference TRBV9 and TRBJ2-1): DSGVTQTPKHLITATGQRVTLRCSPRSGDLSVYWYQQSLDQGLQFLIQYYNGEERAKGNILERFSAQQFPDLHSELNLSSLELGDSALYFCASSVGRGRFGYNEQFFGPGTRLTVL.

The CDR3 is CASSRQGAVNQQYF. CDR3 coding DNA: TGTGCCAGCAGTAGACAGGGCGCGGTAAACCAGCAGTACTTC. This sequence joins TRBV28 and TRBJ2-7, with TRBD1 matching 7 bases. Germline lookup yields CDR1 MDHEN and CDR2 SYDVKM. The CDR3 consists of 14 residues. V lost 5 bases to trimming and J lost 8 bases; unmatched junction nucleotides: 12.

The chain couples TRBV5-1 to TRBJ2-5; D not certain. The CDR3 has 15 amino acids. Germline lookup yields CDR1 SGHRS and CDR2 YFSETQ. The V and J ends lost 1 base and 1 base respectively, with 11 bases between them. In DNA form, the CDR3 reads TGCGCCAGCAGCTTGTATGGGGAAGTCCAAGAGACCCAGTACTTC. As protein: CASSLYGEVQETQYF.

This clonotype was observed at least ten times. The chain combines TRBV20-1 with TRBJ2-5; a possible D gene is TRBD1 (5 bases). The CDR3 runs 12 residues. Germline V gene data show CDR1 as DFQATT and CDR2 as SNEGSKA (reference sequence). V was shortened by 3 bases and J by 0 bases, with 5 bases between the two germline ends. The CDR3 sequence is CSARTDQETQYF. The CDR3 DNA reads TGCAGTGCTAGGACAGACCAAGAGACCCAGTACTTC.

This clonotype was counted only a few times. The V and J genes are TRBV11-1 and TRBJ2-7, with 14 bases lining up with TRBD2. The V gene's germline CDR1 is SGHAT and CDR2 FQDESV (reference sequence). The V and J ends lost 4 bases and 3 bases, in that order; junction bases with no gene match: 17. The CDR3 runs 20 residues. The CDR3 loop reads CASSSASLPGLAGERYEQYF. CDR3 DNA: TGTGCCAGCAGCTCCGCCTCACTTCCGGGACTAGCGGGAGAACGCTACGAGCAGTACTTC.

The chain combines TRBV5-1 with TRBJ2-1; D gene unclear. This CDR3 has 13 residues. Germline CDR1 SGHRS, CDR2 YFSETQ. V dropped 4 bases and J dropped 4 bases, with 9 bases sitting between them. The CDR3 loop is CASSGTIYNEQFF. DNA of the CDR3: TGCGCCAGCAGCGGTACTATTTACAATGAGCAGTTCTTC.

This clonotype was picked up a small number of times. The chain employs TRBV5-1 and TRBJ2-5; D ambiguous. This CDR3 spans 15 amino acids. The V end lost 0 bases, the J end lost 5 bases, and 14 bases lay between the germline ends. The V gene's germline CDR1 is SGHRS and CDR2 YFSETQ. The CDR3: CASSLAVDLGETQYF. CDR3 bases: TGCGCCAGCAGCTTGGCCGTGGATTTAGGGGAGACCCAGTACTTC.

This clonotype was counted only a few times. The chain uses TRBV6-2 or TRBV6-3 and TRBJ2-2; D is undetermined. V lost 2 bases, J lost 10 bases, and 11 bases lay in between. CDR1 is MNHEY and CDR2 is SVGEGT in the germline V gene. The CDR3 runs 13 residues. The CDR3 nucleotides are TGTGCCAGCAGTTACCCACCGCCGGCGGAGCTGTTTTTT. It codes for CASSYPPPAELFF.

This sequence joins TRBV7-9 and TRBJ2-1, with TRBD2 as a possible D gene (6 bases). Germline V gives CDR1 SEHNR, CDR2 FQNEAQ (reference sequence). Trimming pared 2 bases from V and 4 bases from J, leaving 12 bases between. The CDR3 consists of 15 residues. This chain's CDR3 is CASSLRWTTYNEQFF. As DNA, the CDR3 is TGTGCCAGCAGCTTAAGGTGGACTACATACAATGAGCAGTTCTTC.

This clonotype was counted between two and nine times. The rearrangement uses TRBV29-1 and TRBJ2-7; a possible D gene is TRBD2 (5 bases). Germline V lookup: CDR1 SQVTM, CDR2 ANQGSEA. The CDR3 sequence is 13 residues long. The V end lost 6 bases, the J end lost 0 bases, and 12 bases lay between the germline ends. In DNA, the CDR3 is TGCAGCGTCGGCGGACTTTTCTCCTACGAGCAGTACTTC. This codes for CSVGGLFSYEQYF.

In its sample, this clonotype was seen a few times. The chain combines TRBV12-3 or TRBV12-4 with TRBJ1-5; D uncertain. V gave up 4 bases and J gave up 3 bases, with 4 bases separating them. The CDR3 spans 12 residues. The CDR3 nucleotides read TGTGCCAGCAGTTGGGTCAATCAGCCCCAGCATTTT. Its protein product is CASSWVNQPQHF.

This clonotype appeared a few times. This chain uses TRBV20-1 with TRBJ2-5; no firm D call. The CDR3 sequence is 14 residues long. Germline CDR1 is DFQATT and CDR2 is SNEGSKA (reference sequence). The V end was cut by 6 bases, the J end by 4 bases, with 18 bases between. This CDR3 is CSAPKEPGRETQYF. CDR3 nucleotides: TGCAGTGCCCCGAAGGAACCCGGACGAGAGACCCAGTACTTC.

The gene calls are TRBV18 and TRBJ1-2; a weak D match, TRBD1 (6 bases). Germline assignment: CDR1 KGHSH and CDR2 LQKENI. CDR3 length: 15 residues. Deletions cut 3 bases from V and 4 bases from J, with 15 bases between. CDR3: CASSPDTGSRYGYTF. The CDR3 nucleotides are TGTGCCAGCTCACCGGATACAGGGAGCCGCTATGGCTACACCTTC.

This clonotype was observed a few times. CDR3 sequence (DNA): TGCAGTGCTAGAGTGGCTAGCGGGAGTCAGTACAATGAGCAGTTCTTC. Protein sequence: CSARVASGSQYNEQFF. This chain links TRBV20-1 with TRBJ2-1; 10 nucleotides align to TRBD2. J was trimmed by 4 bases and V by 1 base; bases with no gene match: 7. The germline V gene encodes CDR1 DFQATT and CDR2 SNEGSKA (reference sequence). The CDR3 runs to 16 residues.

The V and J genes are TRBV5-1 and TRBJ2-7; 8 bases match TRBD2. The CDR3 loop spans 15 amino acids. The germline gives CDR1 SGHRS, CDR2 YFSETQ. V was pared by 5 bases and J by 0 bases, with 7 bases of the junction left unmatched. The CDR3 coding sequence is TGCGCCAGCAGACAACTAGCGGCGACCTCCTACGAGCAGTACTTC. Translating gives CASRQLAATSYEQYF. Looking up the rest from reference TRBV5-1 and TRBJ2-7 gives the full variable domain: KAGVTQTPRYLIKTRGQQVTLSCSPISGHRSVSWYQQTPGQGLQFLFEYFSETQRNKGNFPGRFSGRQFSNSRSEMNVSTLELGDSALYLCASRQLAATSYEQYFGPGTRLTVT.

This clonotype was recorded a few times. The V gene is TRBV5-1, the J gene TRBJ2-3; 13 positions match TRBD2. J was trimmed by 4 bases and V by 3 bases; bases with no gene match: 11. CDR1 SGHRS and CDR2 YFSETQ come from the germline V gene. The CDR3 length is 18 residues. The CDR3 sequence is CASSSGLAGVEGSDTQYF. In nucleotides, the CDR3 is TGCGCCAGCAGCTCCGGACTAGCGGGAGTCGAGGGGTCAGATACGCAGTATTTT.

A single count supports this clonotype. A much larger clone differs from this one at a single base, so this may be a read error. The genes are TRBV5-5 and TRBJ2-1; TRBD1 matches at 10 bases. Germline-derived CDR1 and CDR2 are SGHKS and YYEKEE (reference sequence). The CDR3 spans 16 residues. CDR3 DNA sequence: TGTGCCGGCAGCTTGGGGACAGGGGCTAGGTACAATGAGCAGTTCTTC. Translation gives CAGSLGTGARYNEQFF.

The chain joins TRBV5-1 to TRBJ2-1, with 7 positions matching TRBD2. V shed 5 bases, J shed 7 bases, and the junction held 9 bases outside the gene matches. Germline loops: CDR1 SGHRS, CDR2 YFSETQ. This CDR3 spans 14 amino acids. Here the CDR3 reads CASRVSGTKNEQFF. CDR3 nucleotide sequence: TGCGCCAGCAGAGTTTCCGGGACTAAAAATGAGCAGTTCTTC.